These 14 T cell receptor beta chains share one sample of origin, sequenced in a study of response to subunit inactivated influenza vaccine. In TCRdb, the RT-PCR reads were re-called with MiXCR into one record per CDR3 protein. The table shows 600,000 to 850,000 distinct CDR3 sequences, with 14% occurring only once. The material sequenced was PBMCs from blood, taken around 14 days before vaccination. These receptors originate from a middle-aged man who received an inactivated influenza vaccine.

This clonotype was recorded a few times. The V call is TRBV7-2, the J call TRBJ2-5, with 11 bases matching TRBD2. CDR3 size: 16 residues. The germline CDR1 and CDR2 sequences are SGHTA and FQGNSA. Losses at the gene ends were 3 bases for V and 5 bases for J; bases not matched to a gene: 8. CDR3 in amino acids: CASSFPLAGDRETQYF. The CDR3 DNA reads TGTGCCAGCAGCTTCCCACTAGCGGGAGATCGGGAGACCCAGTACTTC.

The V gene is TRBV7-6, the J gene TRBJ2-1, with a tentative D call TRBD2 (7 bases). V lost 1 base and J lost 5, with 27 bases in between. This CDR3 region has 20 residues. Germline CDR1 is SGHVS and CDR2 is FNYEAQ. CDR3 coding DNA: TGTGCCAGCAGCTTAGATCTGTTTGCGGGGGCGCCCACAGACAACAATGAGCAGTTCTTC. It is translated as CASSLDLFAGAPTDNNEQFF.

This clonotype appeared a few times. The chain couples TRBV5-1 to TRBJ1-1; D unresolved. Germline assignment: CDR1 SGHRS and CDR2 YFSETQ. The CDR3 has 15 amino acids. V was cut by 1 base and J by 1 base, with 11 bases left in between. The CDR3 DNA reads TGCGCCAGCAGCTTGAATTGGGCGCCGAACACTGAAGCTTTCTTT. It yields the protein CASSLNWAPNTEAFF.

This clonotype was seen a handful of times. This chain links TRBV4-2 with TRBJ2-5, with 8 bases that match TRBD2. V was pared by 3 bases and J by 2 bases, with 11 bases of the junction left unmatched. The CDR3 loop spans 17 amino acids. Per the germline V gene, CDR1 is LGHNA and CDR2 is YNFKEQ. In nucleotides, the CDR3 is TGTGCCAGCAGCCAGGTGAATAGCGGGGAAGGGCAAGAGACCCAGTACTTC. Residues: CASSQVNSGEGQETQYF.

V and J are TRBV4-2 and TRBJ1-5; 9 bases match TRBD1. V dropped 0 bases and J dropped 7; count of bases not matched to a gene: 7. Germline lookup yields CDR1 LGHNA and CDR2 YNFKEQ. The CDR3 length is 16 residues. In DNA, the CDR3 is TGTGCCAGCAGCCAAGATCAAACAGGGGGCGCGCAGCCCCAGCATTTT. Residues: CASSQDQTGGAQPQHF.

The chain employs TRBV6-1 and TRBJ2-1; tentatively, D is TRBD2 (5 bases). This CDR3 contains 15 residues. V dropped 7 bases and J dropped 0 bases, with 13 bases sitting between them. Germline-derived CDR1 and CDR2 are MNHNS and SASEGT. CDR3 sequence: CASKWEQSSYNEQFF. Written as DNA, the CDR3 is TGTGCCAGCAAATGGGAGCAGAGCTCCTACAATGAGCAGTTCTTC.

This clonotype was seen more than once but under ten times. This sequence joins TRBV20-1 and TRBJ2-1; D is unresolved. CDR3 length equals 15 residues. V was shortened by 6 bases and J by 0 bases, with 15 bases between the two germline ends. Germline V lookup: CDR1 DFQATT, CDR2 SNEGSKA (reference sequence). For the CDR3, the DNA is TGCAGTGCGAACATTCCGGGTTACTCCTACAATGAGCAGTTCTTC. Translated: CSANIPGYSYNEQFF.

The chain is built from TRBV20-1 and TRBJ2-3; possibly TRBD1 for D (7 bases). The germline V gene has CDR1 DFQATT and CDR2 SNEGSKA (reference sequence). V was clipped by 6 bases and J by 0 bases, with 22 bases between them. The CDR3 runs 17 residues. CDR3: CSAQGGGVHASTDTQYF. CDR3 in DNA: TGCAGTGCCCAGGGGGGTGGAGTCCACGCTAGCACAGATACGCAGTATTTT.

This clonotype was counted only a few times. The chain is built from TRBV20-1 and TRBJ2-6, with 10 bases fitting TRBD2. V lost 0 bases, J lost 4 bases, and 9 bases stayed unmatched. The germline V gene encodes CDR1 DFQATT and CDR2 SNEGSKA (reference sequence). The CDR3 loop spans 18 amino acids. The CDR3 loop is CSARDSTGLARGANVLTF. The CDR3 region has the DNA TGCAGTGCTAGAGATTCGACGGGACTAGCGCGAGGGGCCAACGTCCTGACTTTC.

This clonotype was seen ten or more times. The chain recombines TRBV12-3 or TRBV12-4 with TRBJ2-7; 8 nucleotides match TRBD1. The CDR3 covers 14 residues. Germline trimming cut 4 bases from V and 0 bases from J; bases unmatched to any gene: 2. This chain's CDR3 is CASSYGQGSYEQYF. CDR3 coding DNA: TGTGCCAGCAGTTATGGACAGGGCTCCTACGAGCAGTACTTC.

The chain carries TRBV11-2 and TRBJ2-1; 8 bases map to TRBD1. The junction had 4 bases not matched to a gene; V was cut back by 3 bases and J by 6 bases. Germline CDR1 is SGHAT and CDR2 is FQNNGV. This CDR3 is built from 14 residues. The CDR3 here is CASSFVQGGNEQFF. For the CDR3, the DNA is TGTGCCAGCAGCTTTGTACAGGGGGGCAATGAGCAGTTCTTC.

Only one count was recorded for this clonotype. The rearrangement uses TRBV28 and TRBJ2-7; the match to TRBD2 covers 12 bases. The germline V gene has CDR1 MDHEN and CDR2 SYDVKM. The CDR3 runs to 15 residues. V dropped 3 bases and J dropped 7; count of bases not matched to a gene: 7. The CDR3 sequence is CASSLGASGRAEQYF. The DNA of the CDR3 is TGTGCCAGCAGTTTGGGTGCTAGCGGGAGGGCGGAGCAGTACTTC.

The chain couples TRBV2 to TRBJ2-2; TRBD2 aligns across 14 bases. CDR1 and CDR2 from the germline V gene are SNHLY and FYNNEI. The CDR3 sequence is 17 residues long. V trimming: 8 bases; J trimming: 5 bases; junction bases outside the gene matches: 10. The CDR3 sequence: CASRPGLAGVQTGELFF. The DNA for the CDR3 is TGTGCCAGCCGACCGGGACTAGCGGGAGTACAAACCGGGGAGCTGTTTTTT. Full variable domain (outside the CDR3, taken from reference TRBV2 and TRBJ2-2): EPEVTQTPSHQVTQMGQEVILRCVPISNHLYFYWYRQILGQKVEFLVSFYNNEISEKSEIFDDQFSVERPDGSNFTLKIRSTKLEDSAMYFCASRPGLAGVQTGELFFGEGSRLTVL.

The chain uses TRBV20-1 and TRBJ2-3; 9 bases are shared with TRBD2. CDR3 size: 14 residues. V was pared by 1 base and J by 6 bases, with 5 bases of the junction left unmatched. Germline CDR1 and CDR2: DFQATT and SNEGSKA (reference sequence). The CDR3 DNA reads as TGCAGTGCTAGAGTCGGACTAGCGTGGGATACGCAGTATTTT. This gives the protein CSARVGLAWDTQYF.